A single sample is the source of the 28 T cell receptor beta chains below, sequenced in a study of OX40 agonist ivuxolimab in advanced cancers. The assay was immunoSEQ multiplex PCR, and TCRdb's table has in-frame clones only and misses some. The data contain some 100,000 clones, more than 85% of them singletons. Source: CD4+ or CD8+ T cells sorted from blood, taken in a trial of the OX40 agonist ivuxolimab. The source is an adult with an advanced solid tumor such as melanoma, head and neck, liver or kidney cancer.

The rearrangement joins TRBV4-1 to TRBJ2-1; 7 bases line up with TRBD1. Trimming took 6 bases from V and 1 from J; bases not matched to a gene: 6. The CDR3 is 15 residues long. CDR1 is MGHRA and CDR2 is YSYEKL in the germline V gene. CDR3 residues: CASRSETGSYNEQFF. CDR3 sequence (DNA): TGCGCCAGCAGATCTGAGACAGGGTCCTACAATGAGCAGTTCTTC.

J is TRBJ2-3 and V is TRBV4-2, with TRBD2 matching over 10 bases. The CDR3 is 16 amino acids. The germline CDR1 and CDR2 sequences are LGHNA and YNFKEQ. V lost 1 base and J lost 1; bases outside the gene matches: 2. CDR3 nucleotide sequence: TGTGCCAGCAGCCAAGCCGGACTAGCGGGCACAGATACGCAGTATTTT. Translated: CASSQAGLAGTDTQYF.

The chain has TRBV5-6 and TRBJ2-1; 9 bases fit TRBD1. The CDR3 runs to 12 residues. Losses at the gene ends were 1 base for V and 13 bases for J; bases not matched to a gene: 3. Per germline, CDR1 SGHDT and CDR2 YYEEEE. DNA of the CDR3: TGTGCCAGCAGCTTGTTACAGGGGGCTCAGTTCTTC. Amino acids: CASSLLQGAQFF.

The rearrangement links TRBV7-9 to TRBJ1-2; D unresolved. CDR1 and CDR2 (germline): SEHNR, FQNEAQ (reference sequence). V was pared by 1 base and J by 8 bases, with 11 bases between. The CDR3 runs 13 residues. The CDR3 is CASSLDQNGGYTF. The CDR3 coding sequence is TGTGCCAGCAGCTTAGACCAAAACGGCGGCTACACCTTC.

The chain has TRBV6-5 and TRBJ1-1; 7 bases align to TRBD1. Germline V gene lookup returns CDR1 MNHEY and CDR2 SVGAGI. The CDR3 length is 13 residues. With V trimmed by 5 bases and J by 4 bases, 4 bases remained unmatched. The CDR3 is CASSEQGSTEAFF. CDR3 DNA: TGTGCCAGCAGTGAACAGGGGTCCACTGAAGCTTTCTTT.

This chain links TRBV5-1 with TRBJ2-5, with D possibly TRBD2 on 6 matching bases. The germline V gene has CDR1 SGHRS and CDR2 YFSETQ. The CDR3 is 14 amino acids. V lost 4 bases and J lost 3, with 13 bases in between. The CDR3 bases are TGCGCCAGCAGCGTTGTGGCGGGGAAAGAGACCCAGTACTTC. This codes for CASSVVAGKETQYF.

This chain links TRBV11-1 with TRBJ2-5, with D tentatively TRBD2 (6 bases). The ends were cut back, 5 bases at V and 8 bases at J, with 30 bases in the middle. Per germline, CDR1 SGHAT and CDR2 FQDESV (reference sequence). CDR3 length: 18 amino acids. The CDR3 bases are TGTGCCAGCAGCCGCCAAGCTCCTAGCGCATACACAAGAGATACCCAGTACTTC. It codes for CASSRQAPSAYTRDTQYF.

The chain employs TRBV2 and TRBJ2-3; no firm D call. The length of the CDR3 is 13 residues. Looked up from germline, CDR1 is SNHLY and CDR2 is FYNNEI. Trimming pared 6 bases from V and 0 bases from J, leaving 7 bases between. The CDR3 reads CASSRPSTDTQYF. In nucleotides, the CDR3 is TGTGCCAGCAGCAGACCTAGCACAGATACGCAGTATTTT.

This sequence joins TRBV28 and TRBJ1-3, with D possibly matching TRBD1 (6 bases). Trimming left V 7 bases short and J 5 bases short, with 15 bases between. The CDR3 consists of 14 residues. Germline V gives CDR1 MDHEN, CDR2 SYDVKM. This CDR3 reads CASNPQGIRNTIYF. CDR3 nucleotide sequence: TGTGCCAGCAACCCACAGGGAATCCGAAACACCATATATTTT.

The chain is built from TRBV2 and TRBJ1-1; D may be TRBD1 (6 bases). CDR1 is SNHLY, CDR2 FYNNEI, per germline. This CDR3 region has 13 residues. Trimming stripped 5 bases from V and 1 base from J, with 8 bases between. In DNA form, the CDR3 reads TGTGCCAGCAGTACGGACAGGAACACTGAAGCTTTCTTT. Amino acid sequence: CASSTDRNTEAFF. The full variable domain, its missing parts supplied by reference TRBV2 and TRBJ1-1, is EPEVTQTPSHQVTQMGQEVILRCVPISNHLYFYWYRQILGQKVEFLVSFYNNEISEKSEIFDDQFSVERPDGSNFTLKIRSTKLEDSAMYFCASSTDRNTEAFFGQGTRLTVV.

This clone was recorded once. V is TRBV2 and J is TRBJ2-1; 9 bases line up with TRBD2. In germline, CDR1 is SNHLY, CDR2 FYNNEI. The trim removed 1 base at V and 5 bases at J, leaving 6 bases unmatched. The CDR3 length is 16 residues. This CDR3 reads CASSEDEREVHNEQFF. The CDR3 nucleotides are TGTGCCAGCAGTGAAGATGAGCGGGAGGTCCACAATGAGCAGTTCTTC.

The rearrangement uses TRBV9 and TRBJ2-1, with D possibly matching TRBD1 (6 bases). Germline V gene data show CDR1 as SGDLS and CDR2 as YYNGEE. This CDR3 comprises 14 residues. The V and J ends lost 7 bases and 6 bases respectively, with 17 bases between them. The chain's CDR3 is CASVPGQGSNEQFF. As DNA, the CDR3 is TGTGCCAGCGTCCCAGGGCAGGGGTCCAATGAGCAGTTCTTC. The full variable domain, in which reference TRBV9 and TRBJ2-1 provide the parts outside the CDR3, is DSGVTQTPKHLITATGQRVTLRCSPRSGDLSVYWYQQSLDQGLQFLIQYYNGEERAKGNILERFSAQQFPDLHSELNLSSLELGDSALYFCASVPGQGSNEQFFGPGTRLTVL.

The CDR3 loop is CASSPSRQGPRREKLFF. As DNA, the CDR3 is TGTGCCAGCAGTCCCTCCCGACAGGGCCCTCGTAGGGAAAAACTGTTTTTT. The rearrangement joins TRBV27 to TRBJ1-4, with TRBD1 identical over 7 bases. The CDR3 has 17 residues. Germline V gives CDR1 MNHEY, CDR2 SMNVEV (reference sequence). The trim removed 5 bases at V and 8 bases at J, leaving 17 bases unmatched. The full variable domain, with the rest looked up from reference TRBV27 and TRBJ1-4, is EAQVTQNPRYLITVTGKKLTVTCSQNMNHEYMSWYRQDPGLGLRQIYYSMNVEVTDKGDVPEGYKVSRKEKRNFPLILESPSPNQTSLYFCASSPSRQGPRREKLFFGSGTQLSVL.

This clone was counted a few times. This chain's CDR3 is CAWSPGYGYTF. The DNA for the CDR3 is TGTGCCTGGAGTCCAGGGTATGGCTACACCTTC. The V gene is TRBV30, the J gene TRBJ1-2; D might be TRBD1 (5 bases). This CDR3 comprises 11 residues. CDR1 and CDR2 (germline): GTSNPN, SVGIG (reference sequence). The V end lost 2 bases, the J end lost 5 bases, and 6 bases lay between the germline ends.

The genes are TRBV11-3 and TRBJ2-2; D is possibly TRBD1 (6 bases). CDR1 is SGHNT, CDR2 YENEEA, per germline. The CDR3 covers 15 residues. With 4 bases removed from V and 6 bases from J, the gap between germline ends came to 15 bases. CDR3 bases: TGTGCCAGCAGCTGGGGCAGGGGATACCCCGGGGAGCTGTTTTTT. Translated: CASSWGRGYPGELFF.

Here the CDR3 DNA reads TGTGCCAGCAGCTTAGCCGGGTACAATGAGCAGTTCTTC. Its translation: CASSLAGYNEQFF. V and J are TRBV11-3 and TRBJ2-1, with D unclear. Trimming cost V 1 base and J 4 bases, with 5 bases left between them. The CDR3 has 13 amino acids. CDR1 and CDR2 (germline): SGHNT, YENEEA. The variable domain in full, completed from reference TRBV11-3 and TRBJ2-1, reads EAGVVQSPRYKIIEKKQPVAFWCNPISGHNTLYWYLQNLGQGPELLIRYENEEAVDDSQLPKDRFSAERLKGVDSTLKIQPAELGDSAVYLCASSLAGYNEQFFGPGTRLTVL.

The chain uses TRBV6-1 and TRBJ2-1, with 7 bases matching TRBD2. Germline CDR1 reads MNHNS; CDR2 reads SASEGT. V was clipped by 2 bases and J by 13 bases; unmatched bases: 8. CDR3 length equals 13 residues. CDR3 residues: CASSEMGGSGQFF. Here the CDR3 DNA reads TGTGCCAGCAGTGAAATGGGGGGGAGCGGCCAGTTCTTC.

The chain uses TRBV5-1 and TRBJ1-3; D is uncertain. The CDR3 contains 18 residues. From germline, CDR1 is SGHRS and CDR2 YFSETQ. The V end was cut by 4 bases, the J end by 0 bases, with 20 bases between. DNA for the CDR3: TGCGCCAGCAGCCGCTTGCCCGCCGAGGGTTTCTCTGGAAACACCATATATTTT. Translated: CASSRLPAEGFSGNTIYF.

The V call is TRBV18, the J call TRBJ1-2; 9 bases fit TRBD1. J was trimmed by 6 bases and V by 3 bases; bases with no gene match: 2. Germline V gene data show CDR1 as KGHSH and CDR2 as LQKENI. The CDR3 sequence is 13 residues long. In DNA, the CDR3 is TGTGCCAGCTCACCCACAGGGGGCAATGGCTACACCTTC. Its protein product is CASSPTGGNGYTF.

The chain employs TRBV30 and TRBJ2-5; D tentatively reads TRBD1 or TRBD2 (5 bases each). With 0 bases removed from V and 4 bases from J, the gap between germline ends came to 9 bases. The CDR3 totals 13 residues. Per the germline V gene, CDR1 is GTSNPN and CDR2 is SVGIG (reference sequence). As DNA, the CDR3 is TGTGCCTGGAGTGTAGCCGGGGCAGAGACCCAGTACTTC. As protein: CAWSVAGAETQYF.

The chain employs TRBV9 and TRBJ2-1, with D unclear. The CDR3 is 14 amino acids. Trimming cost V 0 bases and J 1 base, with 5 bases left between them. Germline CDR1 SGDLS, CDR2 YYNGEE. CDR3 sequence (DNA): TGTGCCAGCAGCGTAGAGAAGTCCTACAATGAGCAGTTCTTC. Amino acid sequence: CASSVEKSYNEQFF.

Only a few counts were recorded for this clone. The chain joins TRBV19 to TRBJ1-5; D is ambiguous. The germline V gene has CDR1 LNHDA and CDR2 SQIVND (reference sequence). The CDR3 has 14 residues. Trimming cost V 7 bases and J 1 base, with 11 bases left between them. The CDR3 DNA reads TGTGCCAGTAAAGGAGAAACCAGCAATCAGCCCCAGCATTTT. This codes for CASKGETSNQPQHF.

The genes are TRBV27 and TRBJ2-6; D is undetermined. This CDR3 is built from 14 residues. Germline loops: CDR1 MNHEY, CDR2 SMNVEV (reference sequence). Between the trimmed V and J ends, which lost 3 bases and 1 base, there was a span of 4 bases. DNA for the CDR3: TGTGCCAGCAGTTTTCTTTCTGGGGCCAACGTCCTGACTTTC. Its translation: CASSFLSGANVLTF.

This chain joins TRBV30 and TRBJ2-3; TRBD2 matches 9 bases. The CDR3 loop spans 13 amino acids. CDR1 is GTSNPN, CDR2 SVGIG, per germline (reference sequence). The junction had 5 bases not matched to a gene; V was cut back by 5 bases and J by 5 bases. Here the CDR3 DNA reads TGTGCCTGGGGGCGGGAGGGCGTAGATACGCAGTATTTT. This codes for CAWGREGVDTQYF.

This chain links TRBV7-2 with TRBJ2-1; 12 bases align to TRBD2. The CDR3 is 15 residues long. In germline, CDR1 is SGHTA, CDR2 FQGNSA. Trimming took 1 base from V and 6 from J; bases not matched to a gene: 1. The CDR3 region is CASSLVLAGGNEQFF. The CDR3 bases are TGTGCCAGCAGCTTAGTACTAGCGGGAGGCAATGAGCAGTTCTTC.

This clone was counted a single time. This rearrangement joins TRBV28 to TRBJ2-2, with TRBD2 matching 13 bases. Germline CDR1 MDHEN, CDR2 SYDVKM. The V and J ends lost 10 bases and 5 bases, in that order; junction bases with no gene match: 7. The CDR3 has 15 amino acids. Written as DNA, the CDR3 is TGTGCCACGGGGGGACTAGCGGGAAGTACCGGGGAGCTGTTTTTT. Amino acid sequence: CATGGLAGSTGELFF.

The chain couples TRBV6-5 to TRBJ2-1, with no clear D. The CDR3 is 14 residues long. V lost 6 bases, J lost 0 bases, and 9 bases lay in between. Per the germline V gene, CDR1 is MNHEY and CDR2 is SVGAGI. CDR3 coding DNA: TGTGCCAGCAGATCGGTGAGCTCCTACAATGAGCAGTTCTTC. It encodes CASRSVSSYNEQFF.

The V call is TRBV12-5, the J call TRBJ2-7; 10 bases agree with TRBD2. This CDR3 is built from 16 residues. V gave up 0 bases and J gave up 3 bases; unmatched junction bases: 5. Germline loops: CDR1 LGHNT, CDR2 FRNRAP. In nucleotides, the CDR3 is TGTGCTAGTGGTTTGGTAAAAGGACTAGCGGACTACGAGCAGTACTTC. Encoded protein: CASGLVKGLADYEQYF.